The 27 T cell receptor beta chains presented below share a single source sample, sequenced in a study of cytomegalovirus exposure and HLA in healthy donors. The study ran its PCR with 60 Vbeta and 13 Jbeta primers. Sequencing was performed with immunoSEQ multiplex PCR; in TCRdb, only in-frame clones are kept and a portion is missing. The table records 150,000 to 200,000 clones, approximately 71% of them present only once. The sequenced sample consisted of PBMCs. These receptors all stem from a girl between 5 and 17 years old in good health and CMV-seronegative.

This chain uses TRBV10-1 with TRBJ2-7, with 10 nucleotides matching TRBD1. Per the germline V gene, CDR1 is WNHNN and CDR2 is SYGVQD (reference sequence). The length of the CDR3 is 16 residues. The junction had 4 bases not matched to a gene; V was cut back by 0 bases and J by 2 bases. CDR3 sequence: CASSESAGTGAYEQYF. The CDR3 bases are TGCGCCAGCAGTGAGTCTGCCGGGACAGGGGCCTACGAGCAGTACTTC.

The rearrangement uses TRBV4-2 and TRBJ1-4, with 10 bases matching TRBD1. The CDR3 totals 18 residues. With 0 bases clipped from V and 6 bases from J, the junction kept 10 bases outside the gene matches. The germline CDR1 and CDR2 sequences are LGHNA and YNFKEQ. This chain's CDR3 is CASSQEPPGQGRYEKLFF. The CDR3 DNA reads as TGTGCCAGCAGCCAAGAACCCCCGGGACAGGGGCGCTATGAAAAACTGTTTTTT.

The V gene is TRBV5-4, the J gene TRBJ2-3; D is ambiguous. Trimming removed 1 base at V and 5 bases at J, with 11 bases between. CDR3 length equals 14 residues. Germline lookup yields CDR1 SGHNT and CDR2 YYREEE (reference sequence). In nucleotides, the CDR3 is TGTGCCAGCAGCTTGCGACAACGGCTAGATACGCAGTATTTT. Protein product: CASSLRQRLDTQYF.

The chain uses TRBV9 and TRBJ2-1; perhaps TRBD2 as D (5 bases). Looked up from germline, CDR1 is SGDLS and CDR2 is YYNGEE. Trimming cost V 0 bases and J 7 bases, with 11 bases left between them. The CDR3 runs to 14 residues. The CDR3 DNA is TGTGCCAGCAGCGTAGACGTGGGGAGAAATGAGCAGTTCTTC. Residues: CASSVDVGRNEQFF. The entire variable domain, with the rest obtained from reference TRBV9 and TRBJ2-1, is as follows: DSGVTQTPKHLITATGQRVTLRCSPRSGDLSVYWYQQSLDQGLQFLIQYYNGEERAKGNILERFSAQQFPDLHSELNLSSLELGDSALYFCASSVDVGRNEQFFGPGTRLTVL.

V gene TRBV7-9 combines with J gene TRBJ2-7, with 9 nucleotides matching TRBD1. V was pared by 1 base and J by 3 bases, with 7 bases of the junction left unmatched. The CDR3 runs to 16 residues. Germline V CDR1 and CDR2: SEHNR, FQNEAQ (reference sequence). CDR3 sequence (DNA): TGTGCCAGCAGCTTAGGCCGGACAGGGGAGGGCTACGAGCAGTACTTC. This codes for CASSLGRTGEGYEQYF. The whole variable domain, filled in from reference TRBV7-9 and TRBJ2-7, reads DTGVSQNPRHKITKRGQNVTFRCDPISEHNRLYWYRQTLGQGPEFLTYFQNEAQLEKSRLLSDRFSAERPKGSFSTLEIQRTEQGDSAMYLCASSLGRTGEGYEQYFGPGTRLTVT.

The chain uses TRBV14 and TRBJ1-2; no reliable D call. The CDR3 covers 13 residues. Between the trimmed V and J ends, which lost 4 bases and 7 bases, there was a span of 13 bases. Looked up from germline, CDR1 is SGHDN and CDR2 is FVKESK. CDR3: CASSLGLPGGYTF. The CDR3 DNA follows: TGTGCCAGCAGCCTGGGCCTTCCTGGTGGCTACACCTTC.

This chain links TRBV2 with TRBJ2-7, with 12 bases lining up with TRBD2. CDR1 and CDR2 (germline): SNHLY, FYNNEI. This CDR3 contains 15 residues. V was clipped by 5 bases and J by 2 bases; unmatched bases: 4. CDR3: CASSQGLAGTYEQYF. DNA for the CDR3: TGTGCCAGCAGTCAAGGACTAGCGGGAACCTACGAGCAGTACTTC.

This clone was seen only a few times. The CDR3 DNA reads TGTGCCATCCTTCCCAAGAGGACAGGGTACTCTGAGCAGTACTTC. The encoded protein is CAILPKRTGYSEQYF. The V call is TRBV10-3, the J call TRBJ2-7, with TRBD1 identical over 8 bases. V shed 8 bases and J 7 bases; nucleotides not matched to a gene: 16. Germline CDR1 reads ENHRY; CDR2 reads SYGVKD. The CDR3 contains 15 residues.

V is TRBV4-1 and J is TRBJ2-5; 14 nucleotides agree with TRBD2. J lost 5 bases, V lost 5 bases, and 7 bases had no gene match. This CDR3 has 16 amino acids. Germline V gives CDR1 MGHRA, CDR2 YSYEKL. CDR3 loop: CASSSRLAGGLETQYF. The CDR3 bases are TGCGCCAGCAGCTCCCGACTAGCGGGGGGGTTGGAGACCCAGTACTTC.

The rearrangement uses TRBV29-1 and TRBJ1-4; TRBD1 might be the D (6 bases). Germline CDR1 reads SQVTM; CDR2 reads ANQGSEA. The CDR3 contains 14 residues. V was cut by 7 bases and J by 8 bases, with 20 bases left in between. CDR3 sequence (DNA): TGCAGCGCCGTACGGGGGGCCCGGAGCGAAAAACTGTTTTTT. Amino acid sequence: CSAVRGARSEKLFF.

The rearrangement joins TRBV7-9 to TRBJ2-3; D is ambiguous. The V gene lost 3 bases and the J gene lost 4 bases, with 5 bases spanning the gap. The CDR3 runs to 12 residues. Germline CDR1 and CDR2: SEHNR and FQNEAQ (reference sequence). CDR3 residues: CASSFTADTQYF. DNA for the CDR3: TGTGCCAGCAGCTTTACTGCAGATACGCAGTATTTT.

This sequence joins TRBV10-3 and TRBJ2-1; maybe TRBD1 (5 bases). The V gene's germline CDR1 is ENHRY and CDR2 SYGVKD. The V end was cut by 8 bases, the J end by 0 bases, with 11 bases between. The CDR3 sequence is 14 residues long. The CDR3 here is CAIQGQSSYNEQFF. As DNA, the CDR3 is TGTGCCATCCAAGGACAAAGCTCCTACAATGAGCAGTTCTTC.

This chain connects TRBV29-1 to TRBJ2-7; no clear D. V lost 3 bases, J lost 3 bases, and 9 bases lay in between. Germline-derived CDR1 and CDR2 are SQVTM and ANQGSEA. This CDR3 is 12 amino acids long. The DNA of the CDR3 is TGCAGCGTTGAGTGGGCGAACTACGAGCAGTACTTC. Residues: CSVEWANYEQYF.

This clone has more than one count but fewer than ten. The genes are TRBV2 and TRBJ2-7, with TRBD1 matching 8 bases. The V gene's germline CDR1 is SNHLY and CDR2 FYNNEI. J was trimmed by 3 bases and V by 4 bases; bases with no gene match: 11. The CDR3 sequence is 16 residues long. CDR3 nucleotide sequence: TGTGCCAGCAGTGGGACAGGGACCGTGGGGTTCTACGAGCAGTACTTC. Its translation is CASSGTGTVGFYEQYF.

The chain carries TRBV7-9 and TRBJ2-7; no firm D call. Trimming stripped 5 bases from V and 3 bases from J, with 11 bases between. This CDR3 comprises 13 residues. CDR1 and CDR2 from the germline V gene are SEHNR and FQNEAQ (reference sequence). Written as DNA, the CDR3 is TGTGCCAGCAGCCTCACCTCAGACTACGAGCAGTACTTC. Its translation: CASSLTSDYEQYF.

The chain is built from TRBV11-2 and TRBJ1-2, with TRBD1 matching over 7 bases. This CDR3 region has 13 residues. Looked up from germline, CDR1 is SGHAT and CDR2 is FQNNGV. Trimming at V came to 5 bases and at J to 2 bases, leaving 2 bases not matched to a gene. For the CDR3, the DNA is TGTGCCAGCAGCGAACAGGGGAACTATGGCTACACCTTC. It codes for CASSEQGNYGYTF.

The J gene is TRBJ1-1, the V gene TRBV10-3, with 7 bases that match TRBD1. The CDR3 is 15 residues long. CDR1 and CDR2 (germline): ENHRY, SYGVKD. J was trimmed by 5 bases and V by 8 bases; bases with no gene match: 14. CDR3 residues: CAIGPQGSDTTEAFF. CDR3 DNA: TGTGCCATCGGGCCACAGGGGTCGGACACTACTGAAGCTTTCTTT.

The chain recombines TRBV7-3 with TRBJ1-1; D is uncertain. V was clipped by 4 bases and J by 6 bases, with 12 bases between them. CDR1 is SGHTA, CDR2 FQGTGA, per germline. The CDR3 is made up of 13 amino acids. This CDR3 is CASSYGGLAEAFF. The CDR3 DNA sequence: TGTGCCAGCAGCTATGGAGGGCTTGCTGAAGCTTTCTTT.

The rearrangement uses TRBV9 and TRBJ1-1; weak D call: TRBD1 (5 bases). V was clipped by 0 bases and J by 3 bases, with 9 bases between them. The CDR3 consists of 14 residues. Germline CDR1 and CDR2: SGDLS and YYNGEE. This chain's CDR3 is CASSVVGGDTEAFF. The CDR3 region has the DNA TGTGCCAGCAGCGTAGTTGGGGGGGACACTGAAGCTTTCTTT.

Comment on this clone: Different DNA sequences within this sample yield the same CDR3. The chain employs TRBV18 and TRBJ1-2, with D perhaps matching TRBD1 (5 bases). This CDR3 has 12 amino acids. Trimming shortened V by 3 bases and J by 8 bases, and 10 bases separated the two germline ends. Germline CDR1 reads KGHSH; CDR2 reads LQKENI. The CDR3 loop is CASSPSGDGYTF. The CDR3 nucleotides are TGTGCCAGCTCACCGAGCGGGGACGGCTACACCTTC.

The gene calls are TRBV5-1 and TRBJ2-7, with 10 bases identical to TRBD2. Germline V gene data show CDR1 as SGHRS and CDR2 as YFSETQ. The V gene end was trimmed by 6 bases and the J gene end by 3 bases; junction bases not matched to a gene: 6. The CDR3 length is 14 residues. This CDR3 is CASTGTSDRYEQYF. In DNA form, the CDR3 reads TGCGCCAGCACCGGGACTAGCGACCGCTACGAGCAGTACTTC. The variable domain in full, completed from reference TRBV5-1 and TRBJ2-7, reads KAGVTQTPRYLIKTRGQQVTLSCSPISGHRSVSWYQQTPGQGLQFLFEYFSETQRNKGNFPGRFSGRQFSNSRSEMNVSTLELGDSALYLCASTGTSDRYEQYFGPGTRLTVT.

The genes are TRBV5-4 and TRBJ2-2; D remains ambiguous. This CDR3 has 13 residues. V was shortened by 4 bases and J by 6 bases, with 10 bases between the two germline ends. Germline V gene lookup returns CDR1 SGHNT and CDR2 YYREEE (reference sequence). CDR3 residues: CASSPRVPGELFF. Written as DNA, the CDR3 is TGTGCCAGCAGCCCGAGAGTGCCCGGGGAGCTGTTTTTT.

The chain is built from TRBV2 and TRBJ1-2; 9 nucleotides match TRBD1. From germline, CDR1 is SNHLY and CDR2 FYNNEI. J gave up 1 base and V 5 bases, and 2 bases lay outside the gene matches. The CDR3 consists of 14 residues. The CDR3 spells CASSRQGVNYGYTF. In DNA, the CDR3 is TGTGCCAGCAGTAGACAGGGGGTTAACTATGGCTACACCTTC.

The chain employs TRBV5-6 and TRBJ1-2, with 8 bases lining up with TRBD1. CDR1 and CDR2 (germline): SGHDT, YYEEEE. The CDR3 has 14 amino acids. Trimming removed 4 bases from V and 8 bases from J; junction bases left unmatched: 10. The CDR3 sequence is CASSIEGQERGYTF. In DNA form, the CDR3 reads TGTGCCAGCAGCATAGAGGGACAGGAACGCGGCTACACCTTC.

In nucleotides, the CDR3 is TGTGCCAGTAGTAGGGGAGATGGGGCCAACGTCCTGACTTTC. Translating it yields CASSRGDGANVLTF. The V gene is TRBV19, the J gene TRBJ2-6, with a possible D match to TRBD2 (5 bases). Germline V gives CDR1 LNHDA, CDR2 SQIVND (reference sequence). Between the trimmed V and J ends, which lost 4 bases and 3 bases, there was a span of 7 bases. The CDR3 has 14 residues. The full variable domain, completed using reference TRBV19 and TRBJ2-6, is DGGITQSPKYLFRKEGQNVTLSCEQNLNHDAMYWYRQDPGQGLRLIYYSQIVNDFQKGDIAEGYSVSREKKESFPLTVTSAQKNPTAFYLCASSRGDGANVLTFGAGSRLTVL.

V usage is TRBV9 and J usage is TRBJ1-1; weak D call: TRBD1 (5 bases). Germline values: CDR1 SGDLS, CDR2 YYNGEE. The germline V and J ends were trimmed by 0 bases and 5 bases, with 11 bases remaining between them. This CDR3 is built from 14 residues. The DNA of the CDR3 is TGTGCCAGCAGCGTAGTTCGGGGGAGGACTGAAGCTTTCTTT. Its translation is CASSVVRGRTEAFF.

V is TRBV11-2 and J is TRBJ1-1, with 9 bases fitting TRBD1. The CDR3 spans 15 residues. Germline V gene lookup returns CDR1 SGHAT and CDR2 FQNNGV. The junction had 9 bases not matched to a gene; V was cut back by 4 bases and J by 6 bases. The CDR3 loop is CASSSGQGGYPEAFF. In DNA form, the CDR3 reads TGTGCCAGCAGCTCGGGACAGGGAGGGTACCCTGAAGCTTTCTTT.